The entry that follows covers one T cell receptor (beta chain) sequence. The repertoire was sequenced with immunoSEQ multiplex PCR; TCRdb's copy has only in-frame clones and lacks some. The sample records around 130,000 clones, roughly 80% being singletons. Trimming took off 7 bases at V and 3 bases at J, with 18 bases between the two ends. The CDR3 is 15 amino acids. Looked up from germline, CDR1 is KGHSH and CDR2 is LQKENI. The data were obtained in a study of blood T cell repertoires in COVID-19. Study-level background: PBMCs, B-cell-depleted T cells, or T cells were the source of the cDNA or gDNA that made up the material.

This chain links TRBV18 with TRBJ1-1; no reliable D call. Sequenced: peripheral blood. The receptor's source is a man aged 50-59 years with acute or convalescent COVID-19. The CDR3: CASFVRRDPDTEAFF. In DNA form, the CDR3 reads TGTGCCAGCTTCGTCCGGAGGGATCCGGACACTGAAGCTTTCTTT.